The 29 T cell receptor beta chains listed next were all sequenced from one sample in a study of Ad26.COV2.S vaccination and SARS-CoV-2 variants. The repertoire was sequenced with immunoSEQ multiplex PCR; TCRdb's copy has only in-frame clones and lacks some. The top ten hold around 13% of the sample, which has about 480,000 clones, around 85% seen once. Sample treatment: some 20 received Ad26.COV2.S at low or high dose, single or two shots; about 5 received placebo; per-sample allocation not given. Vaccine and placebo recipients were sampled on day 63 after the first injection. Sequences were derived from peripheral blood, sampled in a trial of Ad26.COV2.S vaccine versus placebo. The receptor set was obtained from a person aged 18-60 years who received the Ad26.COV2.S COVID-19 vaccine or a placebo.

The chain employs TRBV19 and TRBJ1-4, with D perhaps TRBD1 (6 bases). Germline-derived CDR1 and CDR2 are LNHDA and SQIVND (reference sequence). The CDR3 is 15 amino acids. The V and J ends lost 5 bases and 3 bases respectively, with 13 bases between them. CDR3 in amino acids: CASSDNRVPNEKLFF. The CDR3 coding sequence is TGTGCCAGTAGTGACAACAGGGTTCCTAATGAAAAACTGTTTTTT.

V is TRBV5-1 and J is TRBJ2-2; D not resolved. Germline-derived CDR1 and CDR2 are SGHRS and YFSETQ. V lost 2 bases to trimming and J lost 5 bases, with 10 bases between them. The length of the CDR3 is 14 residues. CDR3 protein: CASSFGEITGELFF. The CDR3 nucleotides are TGCGCCAGCAGCTTTGGAGAAATTACCGGGGAGCTGTTTTTT.

The CDR3 nucleotides read TGTGCCAGCAGCTTGGGGCGGGACTTCGATGAGCAGTTCTTC. Translated, it gives CASSLGRDFDEQFF. The chain uses TRBV5-5 and TRBJ2-1; perhaps TRBD2 as D (6 bases). Germline V gives CDR1 SGHKS, CDR2 YYEKEE (reference sequence). The V and J ends lost 0 bases and 8 bases respectively, with 12 bases between them. The CDR3 runs to 14 residues.

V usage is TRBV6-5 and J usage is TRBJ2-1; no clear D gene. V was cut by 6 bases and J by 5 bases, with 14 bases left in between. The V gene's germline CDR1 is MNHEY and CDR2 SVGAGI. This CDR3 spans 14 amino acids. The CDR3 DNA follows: TGTGCCAGCAGCCGAGAGGACGGTAACAATGAGCAGTTCTTC. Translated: CASSREDGNNEQFF.

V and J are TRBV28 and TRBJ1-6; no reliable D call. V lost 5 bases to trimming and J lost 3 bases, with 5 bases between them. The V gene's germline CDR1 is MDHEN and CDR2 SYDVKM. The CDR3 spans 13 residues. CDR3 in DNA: TGTGCCAGCAGTCCAGACTATAATTCACCCCTCCACTTT. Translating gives CASSPDYNSPLHF.

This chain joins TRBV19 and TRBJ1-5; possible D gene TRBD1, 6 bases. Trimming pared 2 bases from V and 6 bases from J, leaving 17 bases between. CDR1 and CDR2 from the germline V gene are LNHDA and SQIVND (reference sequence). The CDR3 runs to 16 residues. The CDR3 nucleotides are TGTGCCAGTAGTATATTGGGGGCGGGGGCGGTTCAGCCCCAGCATTTT. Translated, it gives CASSILGAGAVQPQHF. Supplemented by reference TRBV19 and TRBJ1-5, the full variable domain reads DGGITQSPKYLFRKEGQNVTLSCEQNLNHDAMYWYRQDPGQGLRLIYYSQIVNDFQKGDIAEGYSVSREKKESFPLTVTSAQKNPTAFYLCASSILGAGAVQPQHFGDGTRLSIL.

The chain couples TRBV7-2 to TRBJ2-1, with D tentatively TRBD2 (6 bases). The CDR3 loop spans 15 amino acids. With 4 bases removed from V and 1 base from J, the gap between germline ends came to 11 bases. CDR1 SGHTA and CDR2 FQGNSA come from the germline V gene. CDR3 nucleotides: TGTGCCAGCAGCTCCGGGACTGATTCCTACAATGAGCAGTTCTTC. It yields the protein CASSSGTDSYNEQFF.

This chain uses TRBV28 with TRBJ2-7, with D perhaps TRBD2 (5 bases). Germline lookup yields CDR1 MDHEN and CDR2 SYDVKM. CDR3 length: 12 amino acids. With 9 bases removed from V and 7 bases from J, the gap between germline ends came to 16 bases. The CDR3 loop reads CASNQAGEEQYF. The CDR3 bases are TGTGCCAGTAACCAGGCTGGGGAGGAGCAGTACTTC.

The CDR3 sequence: CASSLLGEGRDEQYF. In nucleotides, the CDR3 is TGTGCCAGCAGCTTATTGGGGGAGGGCCGAGACGAGCAGTACTTC. This sequence joins TRBV7-2 and TRBJ2-7, with TRBD2 matching over 7 bases. Germline V gene data show CDR1 as SGHTA and CDR2 as FQGNSA. The junction had 9 bases not matched to a gene; V was cut back by 2 bases and J by 5 bases. CDR3 size: 15 residues.

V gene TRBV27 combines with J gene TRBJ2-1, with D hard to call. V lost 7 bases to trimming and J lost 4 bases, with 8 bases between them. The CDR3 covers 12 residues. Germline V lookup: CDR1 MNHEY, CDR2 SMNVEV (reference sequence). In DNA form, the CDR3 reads TGTGCCAGCACCGATGGGTACAATGAGCAGTTCTTC. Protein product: CASTDGYNEQFF.

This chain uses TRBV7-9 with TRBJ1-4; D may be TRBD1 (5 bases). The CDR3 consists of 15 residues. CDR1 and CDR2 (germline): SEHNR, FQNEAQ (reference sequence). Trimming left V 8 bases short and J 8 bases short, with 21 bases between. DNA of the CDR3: TGTGCCAGCGGGGCCGACGGGACCGCGGTAGAAAAACTGTTTTTT. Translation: CASGADGTAVEKLFF.

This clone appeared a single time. The CDR3 spells CASSDQGWTEAFF. Here the CDR3 DNA reads TGTGCCAGCAGTGATCAGGGTTGGACTGAAGCTTTCTTT. This chain links TRBV2 with TRBJ1-1, with a possible D match to TRBD1 (5 bases). The CDR3 is made up of 13 amino acids. CDR1 and CDR2 (germline): SNHLY, FYNNEI. V was trimmed by 3 bases and J by 5 bases, leaving 10 bases between them.

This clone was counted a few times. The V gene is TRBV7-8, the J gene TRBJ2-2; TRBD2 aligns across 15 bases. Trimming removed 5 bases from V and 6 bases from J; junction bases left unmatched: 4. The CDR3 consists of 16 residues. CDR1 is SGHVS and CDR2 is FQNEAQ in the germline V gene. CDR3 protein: CASSLRTSGRAGELFF. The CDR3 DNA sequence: TGTGCCAGCAGCCTCAGGACTAGCGGGAGGGCCGGGGAGCTGTTTTTT.

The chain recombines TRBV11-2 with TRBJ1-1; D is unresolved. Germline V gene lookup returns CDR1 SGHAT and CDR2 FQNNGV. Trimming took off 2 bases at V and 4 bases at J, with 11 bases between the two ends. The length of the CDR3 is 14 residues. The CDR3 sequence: CASSLRPRGTEAFF. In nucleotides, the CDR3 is TGTGCCAGCAGCTTACGCCCCCGAGGCACTGAAGCTTTCTTT.

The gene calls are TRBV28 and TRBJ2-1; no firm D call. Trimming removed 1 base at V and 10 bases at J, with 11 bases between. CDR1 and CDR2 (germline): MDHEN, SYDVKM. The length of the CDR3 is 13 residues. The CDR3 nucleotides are TGTGCCAGCAGTTTATCCCCCGCGAGGGAGCAGTTCTTC. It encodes CASSLSPAREQFF.

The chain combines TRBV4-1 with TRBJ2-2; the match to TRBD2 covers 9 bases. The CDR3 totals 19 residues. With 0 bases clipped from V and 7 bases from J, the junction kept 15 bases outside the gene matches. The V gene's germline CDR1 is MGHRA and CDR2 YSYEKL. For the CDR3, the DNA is TGCGCCAGCAGCCAAGATCCGGATGGGCTAGCGGGATACAACGGGGAGCTGTTTTTT. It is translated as CASSQDPDGLAGYNGELFF.

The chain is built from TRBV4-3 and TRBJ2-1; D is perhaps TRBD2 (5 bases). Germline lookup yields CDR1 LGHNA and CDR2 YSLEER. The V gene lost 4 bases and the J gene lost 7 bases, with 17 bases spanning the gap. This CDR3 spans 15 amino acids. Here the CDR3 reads CASSPEAINPNEQFF. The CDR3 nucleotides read TGCGCCAGCAGCCCGGAGGCCATCAATCCGAATGAGCAGTTCTTC.

The CDR3 nucleotides read TGTGCCAGCAGCCATAGGACAGGCGCCGGCACAGATACGCAGTATTTT. Protein: CASSHRTGAGTDTQYF. This chain connects TRBV4-2 to TRBJ2-3, with 7 nucleotides matching TRBD1. Germline-derived CDR1 and CDR2 are LGHNA and YNFKEQ. CDR3 size: 16 residues. V gave up 3 bases and J gave up 1 base; unmatched junction bases: 7.

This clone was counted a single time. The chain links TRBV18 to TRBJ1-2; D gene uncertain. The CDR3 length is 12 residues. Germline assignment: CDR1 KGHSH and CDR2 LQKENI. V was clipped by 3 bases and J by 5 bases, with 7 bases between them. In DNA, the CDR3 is TGTGCCAGCTCACCTACAGAATATGGCTACACCTTC. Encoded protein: CASSPTEYGYTF.

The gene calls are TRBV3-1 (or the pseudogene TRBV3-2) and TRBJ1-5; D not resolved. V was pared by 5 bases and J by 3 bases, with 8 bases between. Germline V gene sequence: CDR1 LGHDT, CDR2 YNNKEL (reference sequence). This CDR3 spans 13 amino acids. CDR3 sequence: CASSEGINQPQHF. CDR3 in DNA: TGTGCCAGCAGCGAAGGGATCAATCAGCCCCAGCATTTT.

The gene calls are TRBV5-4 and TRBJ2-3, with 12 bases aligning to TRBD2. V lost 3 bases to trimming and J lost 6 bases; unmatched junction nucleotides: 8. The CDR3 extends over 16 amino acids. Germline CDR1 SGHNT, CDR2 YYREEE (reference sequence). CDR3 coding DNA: TGTGCCAGCAGCTCCCGTAGGACTAGCGGGATTGATACGCAGTATTTT. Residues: CASSSRRTSGIDTQYF.

CDR3 region: CASSYSTRTDTQYF. The CDR3 DNA follows: TGTGCCAGCAGTTACTCGACTCGCACAGATACGCAGTATTTT. The chain employs TRBV6-6 and TRBJ2-3; D gene uncertain. The CDR3 is 14 residues long. Germline V gives CDR1 MNHNY, CDR2 SVGAGI (reference sequence). The V end was cut by 0 bases, the J end by 1 base, with 5 bases between.

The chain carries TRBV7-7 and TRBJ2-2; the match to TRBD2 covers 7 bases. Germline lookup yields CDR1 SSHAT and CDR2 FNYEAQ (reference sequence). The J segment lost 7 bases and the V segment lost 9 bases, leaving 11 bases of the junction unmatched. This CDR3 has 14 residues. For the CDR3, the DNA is TGTGCCAGAGTCAAGGGAGGGTCGGTCGGGGAGCTGTTTTTT. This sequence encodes CARVKGGSVGELFF.

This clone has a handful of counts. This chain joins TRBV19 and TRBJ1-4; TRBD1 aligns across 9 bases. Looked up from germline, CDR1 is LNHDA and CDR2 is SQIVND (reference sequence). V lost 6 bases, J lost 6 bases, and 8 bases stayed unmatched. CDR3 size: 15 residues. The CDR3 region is CASSKAGTGYEKLFF. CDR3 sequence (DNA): TGTGCCAGTAGCAAGGCCGGGACAGGGTATGAAAAACTGTTTTTT.

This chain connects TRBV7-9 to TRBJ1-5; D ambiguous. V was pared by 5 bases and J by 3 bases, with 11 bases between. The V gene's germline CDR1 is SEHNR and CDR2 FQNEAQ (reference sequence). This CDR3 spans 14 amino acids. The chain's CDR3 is CASSHSDLNQPQHF. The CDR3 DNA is TGTGCCAGCAGCCATTCGGACCTCAATCAGCCCCAGCATTTT. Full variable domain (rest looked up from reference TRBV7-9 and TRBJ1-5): DTGVSQNPRHKITKRGQNVTFRCDPISEHNRLYWYRQTLGQGPEFLTYFQNEAQLEKSRLLSDRFSAERPKGSFSTLEIQRTEQGDSAMYLCASSHSDLNQPQHFGDGTRLSIL.

The CDR3 coding sequence is TGTGCCAGCAGCTTCCCCAGGCCCGGGGAGCTGTTTTTT. Its protein product is CASSFPRPGELFF. The chain combines TRBV7-2 with TRBJ2-2; D call uncertain. The germline gives CDR1 SGHTA, CDR2 FQGNSA. V gave up 3 bases and J gave up 6 bases, with 8 bases separating them. This CDR3 contains 13 residues.

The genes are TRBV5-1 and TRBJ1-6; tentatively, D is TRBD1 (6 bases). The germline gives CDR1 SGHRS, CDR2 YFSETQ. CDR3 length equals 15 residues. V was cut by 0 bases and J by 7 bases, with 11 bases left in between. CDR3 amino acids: CASSLGSQGNSPLHF. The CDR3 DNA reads TGCGCCAGCAGCTTGGGGTCCCAGGGGAATTCACCCCTCCACTTT.

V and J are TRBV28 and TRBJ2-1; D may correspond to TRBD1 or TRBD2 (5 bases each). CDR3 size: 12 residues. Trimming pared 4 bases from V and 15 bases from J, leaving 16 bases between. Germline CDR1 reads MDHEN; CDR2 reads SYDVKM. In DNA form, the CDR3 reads TGTGCCAGCAGTTGGGGCCGGGACGTAGTGTTCTTC. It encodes CASSWGRDVVFF.

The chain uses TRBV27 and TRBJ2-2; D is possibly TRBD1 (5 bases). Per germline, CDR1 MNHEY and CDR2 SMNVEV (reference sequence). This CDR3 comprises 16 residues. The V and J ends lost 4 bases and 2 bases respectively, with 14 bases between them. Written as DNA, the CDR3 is TGTGCCAGCAGTTCACACAGGTTTTCTAACACCGGGGAGCTGTTTTTT. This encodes CASSSHRFSNTGELFF.